This record looks at one T cell receptor (beta chain) sequence and its context. The record originates from a study of blood T cell repertoires in COVID-19. Study context: The United States, Italy and Spain were the sources of the acute and convalescent COVID-19 samples.

Authors' methods: Reference gene primer amplification gave estimated nucleated cell counts. Assay used: immunoSEQ multiplex PCR; TCRdb lists only in-frame clones, some missing. The DNA gave D and trimming, while V, J and clone size come from that table. Of hundreds of thousands of clones listed, about 89% are singletons. Each participant's cohort was designated according to participant-reported clinical history. Recovered status in Cohort 3 required two negative PCRs, clearance, or symptom resolution. The CDR3 has 12 amino acids. V was cut by 7 bases and J by 4 bases, with 11 bases left in between. Germline V gives CDR1 SNHLY, CDR2 FYNNEI.

The chain recombines TRBV2 with TRBJ2-7; perhaps TRBD1 as D (5 bases). The sequence came from a woman between 35 and 50 years old who had recovered from COVID-19. The source material was PBMCs or T cells enriched from blood (not recorded which). CDR3: CASKETEYEQYF. CDR3 nucleotide sequence: TGTGCCAGCAAGGAGACAGAATACGAGCAGTACTTC.